This TCR beta chain is from a study of T cells expressing NK-cell markers. Study-level results: There were a handful of donors in whom these clonotypes also led the CD3+CD56-NKG2C+ fraction. Roughly 1.0-8% of CD8+ T cells in about six donors belonged to dominant NKG2C+ clonotypes.

TCRdb re-analyzed the 5' RACE reads; it lists each CDR3 protein once, without DNA. The clone table shows over 14,000 distinct CDR3 sequences, with the ten largest holding 50% to 60%. The CDR3 has 12 residues. The germline gives CDR1 KGHSH, CDR2 LQKENI. With respect to this clonotype: Its antigen is undetermined.

The sequence was collected from a man aged 18 to 69 in good health. This chain links TRBV18 with TRBJ2-3. The material sequenced was blood T cells: a sorted CD56 or NKG2C T cell subset, CD4+ or CD8+ T cells, or bulk PBMC T cells (not recorded which). CDR3 amino acids: CASSPVRDTQYF.